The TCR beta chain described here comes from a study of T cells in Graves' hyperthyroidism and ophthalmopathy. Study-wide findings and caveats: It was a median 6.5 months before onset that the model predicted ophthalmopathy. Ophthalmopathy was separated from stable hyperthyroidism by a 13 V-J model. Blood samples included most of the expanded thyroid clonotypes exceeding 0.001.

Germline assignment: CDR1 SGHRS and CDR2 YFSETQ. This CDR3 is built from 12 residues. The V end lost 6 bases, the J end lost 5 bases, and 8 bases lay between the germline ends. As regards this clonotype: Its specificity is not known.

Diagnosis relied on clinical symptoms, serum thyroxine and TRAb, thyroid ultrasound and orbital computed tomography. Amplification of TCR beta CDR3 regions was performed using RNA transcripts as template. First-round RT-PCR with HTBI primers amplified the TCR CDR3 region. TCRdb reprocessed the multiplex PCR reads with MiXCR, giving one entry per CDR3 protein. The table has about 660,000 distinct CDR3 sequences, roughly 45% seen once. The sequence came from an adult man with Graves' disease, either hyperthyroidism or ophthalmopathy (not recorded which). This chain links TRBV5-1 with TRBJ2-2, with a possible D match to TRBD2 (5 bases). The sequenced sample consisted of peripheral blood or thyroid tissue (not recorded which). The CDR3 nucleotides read TGCGCCAGCACCCCGGGGACCGGGGAGCTGTTTTTT. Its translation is CASTPGTGELFF.